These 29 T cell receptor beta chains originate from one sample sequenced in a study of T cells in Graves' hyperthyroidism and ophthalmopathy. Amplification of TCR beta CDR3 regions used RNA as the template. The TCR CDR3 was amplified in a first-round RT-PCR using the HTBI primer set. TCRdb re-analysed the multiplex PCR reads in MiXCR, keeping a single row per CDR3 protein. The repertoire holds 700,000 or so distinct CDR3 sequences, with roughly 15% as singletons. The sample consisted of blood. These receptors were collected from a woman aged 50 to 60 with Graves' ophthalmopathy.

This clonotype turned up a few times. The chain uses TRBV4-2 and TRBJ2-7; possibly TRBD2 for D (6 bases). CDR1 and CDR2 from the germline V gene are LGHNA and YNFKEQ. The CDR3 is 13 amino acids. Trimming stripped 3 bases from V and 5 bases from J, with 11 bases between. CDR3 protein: CASSHRREDEQYF. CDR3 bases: TGTGCCAGCAGCCATAGGAGGGAGGACGAGCAGTACTTC.

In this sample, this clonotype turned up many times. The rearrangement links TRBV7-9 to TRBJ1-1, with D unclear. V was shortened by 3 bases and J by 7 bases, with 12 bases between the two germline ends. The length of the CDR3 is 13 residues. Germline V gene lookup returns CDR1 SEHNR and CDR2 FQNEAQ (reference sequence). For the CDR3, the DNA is TGTGCCAGCAGCTTCAGTCAGCTAAGTGAAGCTTTCTTT. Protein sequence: CASSFSQLSEAFF.

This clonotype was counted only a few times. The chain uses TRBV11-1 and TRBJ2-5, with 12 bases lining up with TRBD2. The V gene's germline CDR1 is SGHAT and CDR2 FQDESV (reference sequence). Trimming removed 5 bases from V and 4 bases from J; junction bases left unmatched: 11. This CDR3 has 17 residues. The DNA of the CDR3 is TGTGCCAGCAGCCGGACTAGCGGGATAGGATTCCGAGAGACCCAGTACTTC. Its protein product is CASSRTSGIGFRETQYF.

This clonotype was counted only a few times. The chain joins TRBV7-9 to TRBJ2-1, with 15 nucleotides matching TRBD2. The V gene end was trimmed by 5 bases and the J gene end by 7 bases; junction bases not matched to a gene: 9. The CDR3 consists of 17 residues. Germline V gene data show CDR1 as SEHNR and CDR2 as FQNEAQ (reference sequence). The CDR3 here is CASSRTSGRVTTNEQFF. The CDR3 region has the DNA TGTGCCAGCAGCAGGACTAGCGGGAGGGTAACGACGAATGAGCAGTTCTTC.

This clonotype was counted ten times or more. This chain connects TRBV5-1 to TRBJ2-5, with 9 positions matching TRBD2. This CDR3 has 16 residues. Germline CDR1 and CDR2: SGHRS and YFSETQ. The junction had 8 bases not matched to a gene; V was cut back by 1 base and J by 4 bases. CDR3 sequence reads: CASSLWREGRRETQYF. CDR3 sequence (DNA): TGCGCCAGCAGCTTGTGGCGGGAGGGCCGGAGAGAGACCCAGTACTTC. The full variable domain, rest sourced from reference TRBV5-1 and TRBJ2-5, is KAGVTQTPRYLIKTRGQQVTLSCSPISGHRSVSWYQQTPGQGLQFLFEYFSETQRNKGNFPGRFSGRQFSNSRSEMNVSTLELGDSALYLCASSLWREGRRETQYFGPGTRLLVL.

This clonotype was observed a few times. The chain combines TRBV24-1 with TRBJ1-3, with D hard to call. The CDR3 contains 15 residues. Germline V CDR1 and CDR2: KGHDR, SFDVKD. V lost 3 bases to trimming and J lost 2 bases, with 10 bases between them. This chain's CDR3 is CATSDGLATGNTIYF. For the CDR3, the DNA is TGTGCCACCAGTGATGGACTAGCTACTGGAAACACCATATATTTT.

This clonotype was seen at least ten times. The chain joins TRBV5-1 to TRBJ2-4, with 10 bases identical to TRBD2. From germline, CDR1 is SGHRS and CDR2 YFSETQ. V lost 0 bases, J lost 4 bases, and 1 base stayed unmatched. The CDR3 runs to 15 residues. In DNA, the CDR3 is TGCGCCAGCAGCTTGGAAGCGGGAGGGAAAAACATTCAGTACTTC. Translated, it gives CASSLEAGGKNIQYF.

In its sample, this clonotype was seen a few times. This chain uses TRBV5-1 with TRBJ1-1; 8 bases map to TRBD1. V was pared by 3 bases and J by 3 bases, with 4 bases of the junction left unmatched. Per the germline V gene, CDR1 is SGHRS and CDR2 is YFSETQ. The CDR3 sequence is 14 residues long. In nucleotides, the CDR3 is TGCGCCAGCAGCTCGACAGGGGATCACACTGAAGCTTTCTTT. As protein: CASSSTGDHTEAFF.

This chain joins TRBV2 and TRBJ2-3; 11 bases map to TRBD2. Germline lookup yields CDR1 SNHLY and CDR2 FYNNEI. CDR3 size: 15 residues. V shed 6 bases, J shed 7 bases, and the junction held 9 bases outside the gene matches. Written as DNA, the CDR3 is TGTGCCAGCAGAGGACTAGCGGGTGTTGGAAATACGCAGTATTTT. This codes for CASRGLAGVGNTQYF.

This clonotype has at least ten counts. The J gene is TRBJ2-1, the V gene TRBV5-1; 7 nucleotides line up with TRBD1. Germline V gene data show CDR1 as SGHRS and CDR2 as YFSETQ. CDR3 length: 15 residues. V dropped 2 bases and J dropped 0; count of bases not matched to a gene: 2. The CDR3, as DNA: TGCGCCAGCAGCTTCGACAGGGTCTCCTACAATGAGCAGTTCTTC. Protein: CASSFDRVSYNEQFF.

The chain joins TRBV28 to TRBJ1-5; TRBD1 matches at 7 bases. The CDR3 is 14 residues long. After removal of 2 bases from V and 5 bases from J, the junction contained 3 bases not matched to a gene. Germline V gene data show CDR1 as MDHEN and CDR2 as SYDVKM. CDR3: CASSLGQAHQPQHF. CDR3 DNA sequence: TGTGCCAGCAGTTTAGGACAGGCTCATCAGCCCCAGCATTTT.

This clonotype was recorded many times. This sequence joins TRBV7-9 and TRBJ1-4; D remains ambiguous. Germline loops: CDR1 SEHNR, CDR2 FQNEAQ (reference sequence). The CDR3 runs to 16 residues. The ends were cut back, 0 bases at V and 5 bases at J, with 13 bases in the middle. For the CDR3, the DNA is TGTGCCAGCAGCTTAGCTCTGCTCGGAGGGAATGAAAAACTGTTTTTT. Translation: CASSLALLGGNEKLFF.

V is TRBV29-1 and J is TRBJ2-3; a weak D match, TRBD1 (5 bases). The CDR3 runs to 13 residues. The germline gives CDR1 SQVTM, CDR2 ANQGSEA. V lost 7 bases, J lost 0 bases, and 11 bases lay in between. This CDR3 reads CSAGPKSTDTQYF. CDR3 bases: TGCAGCGCAGGGCCCAAGAGCACAGATACGCAGTATTTT.

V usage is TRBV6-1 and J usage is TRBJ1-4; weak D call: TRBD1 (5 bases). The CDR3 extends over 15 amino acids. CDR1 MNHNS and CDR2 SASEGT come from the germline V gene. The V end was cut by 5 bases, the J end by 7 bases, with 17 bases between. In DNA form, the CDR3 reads TGTGCCAGCAGTAGACAGCACCTAGGAAGTGAAAAACTGTTTTTT. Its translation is CASSRQHLGSEKLFF.

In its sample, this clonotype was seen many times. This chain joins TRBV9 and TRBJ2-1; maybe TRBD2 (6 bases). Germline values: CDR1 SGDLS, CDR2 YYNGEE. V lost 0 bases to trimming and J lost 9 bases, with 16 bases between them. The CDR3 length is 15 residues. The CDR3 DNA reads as TGTGCCAGCAGCGTAGGTAGCGGAAGAGGTGGTGAGCAGTTCTTC. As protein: CASSVGSGRGGEQFF.

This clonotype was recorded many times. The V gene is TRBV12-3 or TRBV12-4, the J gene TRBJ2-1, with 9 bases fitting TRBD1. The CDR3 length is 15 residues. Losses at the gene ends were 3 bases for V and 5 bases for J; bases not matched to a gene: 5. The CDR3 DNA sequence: TGTGCCAGCAGTTTGGTCGGGGACAGGGACAATGAGCAGTTCTTC. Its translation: CASSLVGDRDNEQFF.

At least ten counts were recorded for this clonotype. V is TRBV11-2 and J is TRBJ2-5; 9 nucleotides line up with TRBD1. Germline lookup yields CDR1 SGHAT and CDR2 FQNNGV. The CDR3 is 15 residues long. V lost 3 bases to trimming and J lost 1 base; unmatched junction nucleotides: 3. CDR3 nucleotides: TGTGCCAGCAGCTTCTGGGACAGGGCCCAAGAGACCCAGTACTTC. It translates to CASSFWDRAQETQYF. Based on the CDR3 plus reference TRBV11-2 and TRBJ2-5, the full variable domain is EAGVAQSPRYKIIEKRQSVAFWCNPISGHATLYWYQQILGQGPKLLIQFQNNGVVDDSQLPKDRFSAERLKGVDSTLKIQPAKLEDSAVYLCASSFWDRAQETQYFGPGTRLLVL.

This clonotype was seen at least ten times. In DNA form, the CDR3 reads TGTGCCAGCAGTTACCGGGGACAGGGAGGGATTGATGGCTACACCTTC. Translated: CASSYRGQGGIDGYTF. J is TRBJ1-2 and V is TRBV6-6; 9 positions agree with TRBD1. Trimming removed 2 bases from V and 6 bases from J; junction bases left unmatched: 10. CDR1 MNHNY and CDR2 SVGAGI come from the germline V gene (reference sequence). This CDR3 spans 16 amino acids.

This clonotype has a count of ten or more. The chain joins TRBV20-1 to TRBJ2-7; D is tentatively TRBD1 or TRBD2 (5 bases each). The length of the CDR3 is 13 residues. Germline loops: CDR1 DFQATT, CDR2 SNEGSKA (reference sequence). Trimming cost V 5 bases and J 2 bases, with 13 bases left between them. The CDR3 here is CSAGRDQTYEQYF. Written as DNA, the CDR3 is TGCAGTGCTGGCCGGGACCAGACCTACGAGCAGTACTTC.

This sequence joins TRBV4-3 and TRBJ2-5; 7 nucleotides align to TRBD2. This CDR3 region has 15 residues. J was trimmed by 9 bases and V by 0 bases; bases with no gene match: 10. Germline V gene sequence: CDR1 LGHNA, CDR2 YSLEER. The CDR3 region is CASSQEPSGETAQYF. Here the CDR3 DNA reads TGCGCCAGCAGCCAAGAACCTAGCGGTGAAACGGCCCAGTACTTC.

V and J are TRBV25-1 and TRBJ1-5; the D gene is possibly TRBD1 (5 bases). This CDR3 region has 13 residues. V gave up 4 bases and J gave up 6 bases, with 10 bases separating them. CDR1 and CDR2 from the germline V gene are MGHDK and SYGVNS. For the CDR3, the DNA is TGTGCCAGCAGTGCGGGGGAGCTTCAGCCCCAGCATTTT. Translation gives CASSAGELQPQHF.

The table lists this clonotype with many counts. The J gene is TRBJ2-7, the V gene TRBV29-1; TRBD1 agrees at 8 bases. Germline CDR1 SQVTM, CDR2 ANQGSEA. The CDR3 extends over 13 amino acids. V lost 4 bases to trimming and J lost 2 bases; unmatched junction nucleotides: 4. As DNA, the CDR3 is TGCAGCGTTGGGGACAGGACAACCTACGAGCAGTACTTC. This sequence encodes CSVGDRTTYEQYF.

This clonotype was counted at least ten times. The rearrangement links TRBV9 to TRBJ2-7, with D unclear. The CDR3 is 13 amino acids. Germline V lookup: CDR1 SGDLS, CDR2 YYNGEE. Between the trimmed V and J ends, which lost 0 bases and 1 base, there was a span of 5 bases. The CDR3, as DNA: TGTGCCAGCAGCGTAGGAGGATCCTACGAGCAGTACTTC. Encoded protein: CASSVGGSYEQYF. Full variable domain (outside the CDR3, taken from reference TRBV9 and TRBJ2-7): DSGVTQTPKHLITATGQRVTLRCSPRSGDLSVYWYQQSLDQGLQFLIQYYNGEERAKGNILERFSAQQFPDLHSELNLSSLELGDSALYFCASSVGGSYEQYFGPGTRLTVT.

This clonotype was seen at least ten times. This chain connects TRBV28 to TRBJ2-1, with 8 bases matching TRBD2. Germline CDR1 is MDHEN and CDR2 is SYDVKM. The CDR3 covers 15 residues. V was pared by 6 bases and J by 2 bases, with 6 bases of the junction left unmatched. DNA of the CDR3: TGTGCCAGCAGGGCGACTAGCGTAACCTACAATGAGCAGTTCTTC. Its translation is CASRATSVTYNEQFF.

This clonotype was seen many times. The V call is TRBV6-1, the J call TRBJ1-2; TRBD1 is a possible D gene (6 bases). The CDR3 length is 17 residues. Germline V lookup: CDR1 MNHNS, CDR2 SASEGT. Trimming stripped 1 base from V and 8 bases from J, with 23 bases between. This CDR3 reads CASSEVFGQTRTRGYTF. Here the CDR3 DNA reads TGTGCCAGCAGTGAAGTTTTTGGACAGACCCGGACGAGGGGCTACACCTTC.

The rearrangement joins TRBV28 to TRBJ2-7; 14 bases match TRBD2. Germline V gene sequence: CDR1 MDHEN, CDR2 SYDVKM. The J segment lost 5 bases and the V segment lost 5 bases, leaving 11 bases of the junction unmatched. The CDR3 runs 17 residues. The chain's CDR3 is CASSKPGLAGAGNEQYF. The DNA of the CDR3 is TGTGCCAGCAGTAAACCGGGACTAGCGGGAGCTGGGAACGAGCAGTACTTC.

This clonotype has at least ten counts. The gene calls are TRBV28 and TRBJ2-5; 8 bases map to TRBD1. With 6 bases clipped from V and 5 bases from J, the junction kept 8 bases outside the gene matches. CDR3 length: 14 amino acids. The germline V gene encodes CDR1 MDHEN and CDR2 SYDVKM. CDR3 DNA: TGTGCCAGCAGCCGACGGACAGGGCGGGAGACCCAGTACTTC. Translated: CASSRRTGRETQYF.

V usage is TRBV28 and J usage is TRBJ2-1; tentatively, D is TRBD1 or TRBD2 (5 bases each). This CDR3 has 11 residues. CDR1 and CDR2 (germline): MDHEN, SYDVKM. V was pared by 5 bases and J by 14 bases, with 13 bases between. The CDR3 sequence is CASSRDGIKFF. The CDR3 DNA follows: TGTGCCAGCAGTCGGGACGGGATAAAGTTCTTC.

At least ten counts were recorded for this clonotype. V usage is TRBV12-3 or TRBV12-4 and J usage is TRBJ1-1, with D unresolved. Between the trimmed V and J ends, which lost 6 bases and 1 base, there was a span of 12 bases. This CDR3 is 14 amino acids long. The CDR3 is CASSPRHGNTEAFF. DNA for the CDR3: TGTGCCAGCAGCCCCCGGCATGGGAACACTGAAGCTTTCTTT.